The 2 T cell receptor beta chains below all came from one sample that was sequenced in a study of blood T cell repertoires in COVID-19. Clones were read by immunoSEQ multiplex PCR, and TCRdb kept only the in-frame ones, dropping some. The sample carries some 170,000 clones, 80% to 90% recorded once. Material for sequencing was peripheral blood. These TCRs come from a human donor in a cohort sampled during active COVID-19.

The CDR3 sequence is CASSFRAGVYEQYF. CDR3 in DNA: TGTGCCAGCAGCTTCCGGGCCGGGGTCTACGAGCAGTACTTC. The V call is TRBV5-6, the J call TRBJ2-7; possible D gene TRBD2, 5 bases. Germline lookup yields CDR1 SGHDT and CDR2 YYEEEE. This CDR3 contains 14 residues. V lost 2 bases, J lost 3 bases, and 12 bases lay in between.

The rearrangement uses TRBV19 and TRBJ2-3; TRBD1 matches at 9 bases. Germline CDR1 is LNHDA and CDR2 is SQIVND (reference sequence). The CDR3 contains 14 residues. V lost 5 bases and J lost 3; bases outside the gene matches: 3. CDR3 in DNA: TGTGCCAGTAGTGGACAGGGGCGGACAGATACGCAGTATTTT. Encoded protein: CASSGQGRTDTQYF.